These T cell receptor beta chains were read from a single sample in a study of PD-L1 blockade in urothelial cancer. Profiling relied on immunoSEQ multiplex PCR, and the TCRdb table lists in-frame clones only, not all of them. The sample contains 45,000 to 60,000 clones, about 85% of which appear only once. The starting material was PBMCs, obtained around atezolizumab (anti-PD-L1) treatment. The receptors originated from a man between 65 and 85 years old with urothelial cancer. CDR3s include the opening cysteine and the closing phenylalanine or tryptophan. D genes are given only for firm matches.

v_gene	d_gene	j_gene	CDR3aa	CDR3nt
TRBV4-1	NA	TRBJ2-3	CASSQAGQGRTDTQYF	TGCGCCAGCAGCCAAGCCGGCCAGGGTAGGACAGATACGCAGTATTTT
TRBV7-8	TRBD1	TRBJ2-5	CASSLRDRGETQYF	TGTGCCAGCAGCTTAAGGGACAGGGGGGAGACCCAGTACTTC
TRBV5-8	TRBD1	TRBJ2-1	CASSTDRGSEQFF	TGTGCCAGCAGCACCGACAGGGGGAGCGAGCAGTTCTTC
TRBV28	TRBD2	TRBJ2-5	CASSLKTSGSSQETQYF	TGTGCCAGCAGTTTAAAGACTAGCGGGAGTTCCCAAGAGACCCAGTACTTC
TRBV7-2	TRBD2	TRBJ2-5	CASSFKTSGMGETQYF	TGTGCCAGCAGCTTTAAGACTAGCGGGATGGGAGAGACCCAGTACTTC
TRBV27	NA	TRBJ2-7	CASSLSGSSYEQYF	TGTGCCAGCAGTTTATCCGGGAGCTCCTACGAGCAGTACTTC
TRBV5-1	TRBD1	TRBJ2-7	CASSLAVSSTGRAYEQYF	TGCGCCAGCAGCTTGGCCGTGTCCTCGACAGGGCGGGCCTACGAGCAGTACTTC
TRBV5-6	NA	TRBJ1-1	CASSSAGSRGTEAFF	TGTGCCAGCAGCTCGGCGGGCTCTCGGGGCACTGAAGCTTTCTTT
TRBV7-3	NA	TRBJ2-1	CASGKAANNEQFF	TGTGCCAGCGGGAAAGCGGCCAACAATGAGCAGTTCTTC
TRBV28	NA	TRBJ2-7	CASSSPGARLLDEQYF	TGTGCCAGCAGTTCCCCTGGGGCAAGGCTCCTGGACGAGCAGTACTTC
TRBV2	NA	TRBJ1-5	CASSATRAKNQPQHF	TGTGCCAGCAGTGCAACCAGGGCGAAGAATCAGCCCCAGCATTTT
TRBV27	NA	TRBJ1-1	CASSPSWGEAVPGDEAFF	TGTGCCAGCAGTCCTTCCTGGGGGGAAGCGGTACCGGGGGACGAAGCTTTCTTT
TRBV19	NA	TRBJ2-7	CASSIKQFSYEQYF	TGTGCCAGTAGTATAAAACAATTCTCCTACGAGCAGTACTTC
TRBV2	NA	TRBJ2-7	CASIRDLPYEQYF	TGTGCCAGCATACGGGATCTTCCCTACGAGCAGTACTTC
TRBV30	TRBD1	TRBJ1-2	CAWSVNQGADGYTF	TGTGCCTGGAGTGTAAATCAGGGGGCGGATGGCTACACCTTC